This T cell receptor beta chain was observed in a study of blood T cell repertoires in COVID-19. At the level of the study: T cells, B-cell-depleted T cells, or PBMCs supplied cDNA or gDNA.

Sequencing used immunoSEQ multiplex PCR; TCRdb keeps in-frame clones, though not all of them. This table holds approximately 170,000 clones, around 90% found once. Trimming cost V 2 bases and J 6 bases, with 8 bases left between them. This CDR3 is built from 12 residues. Germline assignment: CDR1 SGHVS and CDR2 FQNEAQ. This rearrangement joins TRBV7-8 to TRBJ2-7; D is ambiguous. The sequence was collected from a man in his sixties with acute or convalescent COVID-19. The specimen sequenced was peripheral blood. CDR3: CASSLNSGEQYV. The CDR3 DNA follows: TGTGCCAGCAGCTTAAACTCGGGCGAGCAGTACGTC.